Following are 23 T cell receptor beta chains from one sample sequenced in a study of technical replicates of blood from several donors. Using immunoSEQ multiplex PCR, the repertoire was profiled, and TCRdb retains in-frame clones only, with some absent. The sample has more than 45,000 clones, roughly 94% seen once. The source material was PBMCs. Receptors were obtained from a human donor in good health. Some clones in this sample may be carry-over from other donors' samples.

J is TRBJ2-7 and V is TRBV5-4; D not certain. There are 14 residues in the CDR3. Trimming cost V 1 base and J 6 bases, with 14 bases left between them. Per the germline V gene, CDR1 is SGHNT and CDR2 is YYREEE (reference sequence). CDR3 nucleotides: TGTGCCAGCAGCTTGATGGTGACACCTCGCGAGCAGTACTTC. Its translation: CASSLMVTPREQYF.

The CDR3 DNA sequence: TGTGCCAGCAGCTTCCGGGACAGAAATCAGCCCCAGCATTTT. This translates into CASSFRDRNQPQHF. The chain uses TRBV5-6 and TRBJ1-5, with 7 bases fitting TRBD1. CDR1 and CDR2 (germline): SGHDT, YYEEEE. The CDR3 has 14 residues. V was clipped by 2 bases and J by 4 bases; unmatched bases: 3.

The genes are TRBV7-2 and TRBJ2-7; D not certain. Trimming shortened V by 5 bases and J by 4 bases, and 15 bases separated the two germline ends. The CDR3 is made up of 14 amino acids. Germline loops: CDR1 SGHTA, CDR2 FQGNSA. CDR3 in DNA: TGTGCCAGCAGCCTTCCGTTTGAGACATACGAGCAGTACTTC. This gives the protein CASSLPFETYEQYF.

Only one count was recorded for this clone. The chain couples TRBV9 to TRBJ2-5; D call uncertain. The CDR3 totals 15 residues. Germline CDR1 reads SGDLS; CDR2 reads YYNGEE. Trimming removed 1 base from V and 1 base from J, with 11 bases in between. The CDR3 sequence is CASSVSPVPQETQYF. Here the CDR3 DNA reads TGTGCCAGCAGCGTATCACCGGTTCCCCAAGAGACCCAGTACTTC.

The V gene is TRBV7-9, the J gene TRBJ2-1; TRBD2 matches at 10 bases. This CDR3 is 14 amino acids long. The V segment lost 3 bases and the J segment 15 bases; nucleotides outside the gene matches: 11. Germline-derived CDR1 and CDR2 are SEHNR and FQNEAQ (reference sequence). CDR3 nucleotide sequence: TGTGCCAGCAGCTTTGAAGGACTAGCGGAAGGACGGTTCTTC. Protein product: CASSFEGLAEGRFF.

The chain uses TRBV7-2 and TRBJ2-1; a weak D match, TRBD2 (6 bases). From germline, CDR1 is SGHTA and CDR2 FQGNSA. This CDR3 is 14 amino acids long. The V and J ends lost 1 base and 7 bases respectively, with 11 bases between them. As DNA, the CDR3 is TGTGCCAGCAGCTTAGAGAGCGGAGGGAATGAGCAGTTCTTC. This translates into CASSLESGGNEQFF.

The chain couples TRBV5-6 to TRBJ2-3; D is possibly TRBD1 (6 bases). Germline CDR1 and CDR2: SGHDT and YYEEEE. V lost 0 bases, J lost 1 base, and 6 bases lay in between. This CDR3 is built from 14 residues. The CDR3 sequence: CASSLDRGTDTQYF. The CDR3 nucleotides are TGTGCCAGCAGCTTGGACAGGGGCACAGATACGCAGTATTTT.

The J gene is TRBJ2-3, the V gene TRBV9, with D perhaps matching TRBD1 (6 bases). The CDR3 is made up of 15 amino acids. V gave up 5 bases and J gave up 3 bases, with 16 bases separating them. Germline values: CDR1 SGDLS, CDR2 YYNGEE. The DNA for the CDR3 is TGTGCCAGCAGTAGTACAGGGTTTGGAACAGATACGCAGTATTTT. It specifies CASSSTGFGTDTQYF.

This clone was counted only a few times. The chain links TRBV5-6 to TRBJ1-1; no definite D call. The CDR3 covers 16 residues. The V end lost 3 bases, the J end lost 0 bases, and 15 bases lay between the germline ends. CDR1 and CDR2 (germline): SGHDT, YYEEEE. The CDR3 loop reads CASSSPGRPLNTEAFF. As DNA, the CDR3 is TGTGCCAGCAGCTCCCCGGGGAGACCGCTGAACACTGAAGCTTTCTTT.

For the CDR3, the DNA is TGTGCCAGTGAGGTGTCGGCTGGAAACACCATATATTTT. Translated: CASEVSAGNTIYF. The rearrangement joins TRBV2 to TRBJ1-3; D not certain. CDR1 and CDR2 from the germline V gene are SNHLY and FYNNEI. V lost 9 bases and J lost 2, with 11 bases in between. CDR3 size: 13 residues.

This clone has just one count. The chain joins TRBV10-1 to TRBJ2-4, with 8 bases that match TRBD2. Germline-derived CDR1 and CDR2 are WNHNN and SYGVQD (reference sequence). Trimming removed 2 bases from V and 0 bases from J; junction bases left unmatched: 9. The CDR3 is 18 amino acids. The CDR3 protein is CASSEISGTRLAKNIQYF. DNA for the CDR3: TGCGCCAGCAGTGAGATCTCGGGGACTAGACTAGCCAAAAACATTCAGTACTTC.

This clone was recorded only once. The rearrangement uses TRBV7-8 and TRBJ1-2, with 7 positions matching TRBD1. Losses at the gene ends were 0 bases for V and 6 bases for J; bases not matched to a gene: 4. CDR3 length: 14 residues. Germline-derived CDR1 and CDR2 are SGHVS and FQNEAQ. In DNA form, the CDR3 reads TGTGCCAGCAGCTTAGCCCCGGGGACAGATGGCTACACCTTC. Amino acids: CASSLAPGTDGYTF.

This sequence joins TRBV15 and TRBJ1-4, with 9 positions matching TRBD1. The CDR3 extends over 14 amino acids. The germline CDR1 and CDR2 sequences are LNHNV and YYDKDF (reference sequence). Trimming removed 3 bases from V and 7 bases from J; junction bases left unmatched: 3. CDR3 sequence reads: CATSRDRGSEKLFF. The CDR3 coding sequence is TGTGCCACCAGCAGGGACAGGGGAAGTGAAAAACTGTTTTTT.

The chain combines TRBV5-5 with TRBJ1-4; D unresolved. CDR3 length equals 14 residues. V was pared by 0 bases and J by 7 bases, with 10 bases between. Germline CDR1 reads SGHKS; CDR2 reads YYEKEE (reference sequence). The CDR3 region is CASSLGGGGEKLFF. Here the CDR3 DNA reads TGTGCCAGCAGCTTGGGTGGAGGCGGTGAAAAACTGTTTTTT.

The rearrangement joins TRBV9 to TRBJ1-1; D may be TRBD1 (6 bases). This CDR3 is built from 15 residues. Looked up from germline, CDR1 is SGDLS and CDR2 is YYNGEE. V gave up 4 bases and J gave up 3 bases, with 16 bases separating them. DNA of the CDR3: TGTGCCAGCAGCCCCCAGGACGGGGGGCACACTGAAGCTTTCTTT. Protein product: CASSPQDGGHTEAFF.

The chain employs TRBV28 and TRBJ2-5, with a weak D call TRBD2 (7 bases). This CDR3 has 16 amino acids. CDR1 MDHEN and CDR2 SYDVKM come from the germline V gene. The V gene lost 5 bases and the J gene lost 5 bases, with 21 bases spanning the gap. CDR3 DNA sequence: TGTGCCAGCAGTCCCTCCCGCGGGGGCAGGGCTGAGACCCAGTACTTC. Translated, it gives CASSPSRGGRAETQYF. Filled out from reference TRBV28 and TRBJ2-5, the complete variable domain reads DVKVTQSSRYLVKRTGEKVFLECVQDMDHENMFWYRQDPGLGLRLIYFSYDVKMKEKGDIPEGYSVSREKKERFSLILESASTNQTSMYLCASSPSRGGRAETQYFGPGTRLLVL.

This sequence joins TRBV7-7 and TRBJ2-3; 7 nucleotides agree with TRBD2. Germline V lookup: CDR1 SSHAT, CDR2 FNYEAQ (reference sequence). V was clipped by 3 bases and J by 1 base; unmatched bases: 4. This CDR3 is built from 15 residues. In nucleotides, the CDR3 is TGTGCCAGCAGCTTCACTAGCGATCGCACAGATACGCAGTATTTT. Protein product: CASSFTSDRTDTQYF. The variable domain in full, completed from reference TRBV7-7 and TRBJ2-3, reads GAGVSQSPRYKVTKRGQDVTLRCDPISSHATLYWYQQALGQGPEFLTYFNYEAQPDKSGLPSDRFSAERPEGSISTLTIQRTEQRDSAMYRCASSFTSDRTDTQYFGPGTRLTVL.

This sequence joins TRBV14 and TRBJ1-2, with TRBD1 matching 9 bases. CDR3 length equals 15 residues. Germline V gene data show CDR1 as SGHDN and CDR2 as FVKESK. Trimming at V came to 0 bases and at J to 7 bases, leaving 6 bases not matched to a gene. The CDR3 sequence is CASSQDEQGAIGYTF. CDR3 DNA sequence: TGTGCCAGCAGCCAAGATGAACAGGGGGCGATTGGCTACACCTTC.

The rearrangement joins TRBV7-8 to TRBJ2-3; D unclear. Trimming left V 4 bases short and J 0 bases short, with 5 bases between. Germline assignment: CDR1 SGHVS and CDR2 FQNEAQ. The CDR3 loop spans 13 amino acids. This CDR3 reads CASSYISTDTQYF. The CDR3 DNA reads as TGTGCCAGCAGCTACATTAGCACAGATACGCAGTATTTT. Full variable domain (outside the CDR3, taken from reference TRBV7-8 and TRBJ2-3): GAGVSQSPRYKVAKRGQDVALRCDPISGHVSLFWYQQALGQGPEFLTYFQNEAQLDKSGLPSDRFFAERPEGSVSTLKIQRTQQEDSAVYLCASSYISTDTQYFGPGTRLTVL.

This rearrangement joins TRBV2 to TRBJ2-1; a weak D match, TRBD2 (5 bases). V gave up 4 bases and J gave up 12 bases, with 10 bases separating them. The germline CDR1 and CDR2 sequences are SNHLY and FYNNEI. This CDR3 region has 11 residues. Written as DNA, the CDR3 is TGTGCCAGCAGTGGGGTTGGAGGGCAGTTCTTC. Its translation: CASSGVGGQFF.

The gene calls are TRBV6-5 and TRBJ2-7; D perhaps matches TRBD2 (5 bases). Looked up from germline, CDR1 is MNHEY and CDR2 is SVGAGI. This CDR3 comprises 14 residues. The germline V and J ends were trimmed by 0 bases and 4 bases, with 10 bases remaining between them. The CDR3 DNA follows: TGTGCCAGCAGTTACTCGAGATCGGGATACGAGCAGTACTTC. It encodes CASSYSRSGYEQYF.

This chain uses TRBV5-4 with TRBJ2-3; D may be TRBD2 (7 bases). CDR1 SGHNT and CDR2 YYREEE come from the germline V gene (reference sequence). The CDR3 extends over 16 amino acids. Deletions cut 4 bases from V and 6 bases from J, with 21 bases between. This chain's CDR3 is CASSPVRGGDADTQYF. CDR3 DNA sequence: TGTGCCAGCAGCCCCGTTAGGGGGGGGGATGCTGATACGCAGTATTTT. The entire variable domain, with the rest obtained from reference TRBV5-4 and TRBJ2-3, is as follows: ETGVTQSPTHLIKTRGQQVTLRCSSQSGHNTVSWYQQALGQGPQFIFQYYREEENGRGNFPPRFSGLQFPNYSSELNVNALELDDSALYLCASSPVRGGDADTQYFGPGTRLTVL.

This chain links TRBV10-3 with TRBJ2-3, with TRBD1 as a possible D gene (5 bases). V was pared by 6 bases and J by 6 bases, with 10 bases between. The length of the CDR3 is 12 residues. CDR1 is ENHRY, CDR2 SYGVKD, per germline. CDR3 region: CAISREADTQYF. In nucleotides, the CDR3 is TGTGCCATCAGCAGGGAAGCCGATACGCAGTATTTT.